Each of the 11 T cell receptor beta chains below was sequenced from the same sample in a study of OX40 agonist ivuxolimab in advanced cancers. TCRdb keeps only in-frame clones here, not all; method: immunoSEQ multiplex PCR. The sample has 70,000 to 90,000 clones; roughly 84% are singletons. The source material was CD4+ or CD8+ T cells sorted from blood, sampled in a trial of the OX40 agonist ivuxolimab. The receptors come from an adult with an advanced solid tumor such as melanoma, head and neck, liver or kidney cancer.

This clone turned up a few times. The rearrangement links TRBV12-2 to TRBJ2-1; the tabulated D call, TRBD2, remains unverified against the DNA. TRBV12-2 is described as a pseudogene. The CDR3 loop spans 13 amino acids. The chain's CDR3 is CASDRLGYNEQFF. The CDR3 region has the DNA TGTGCAAGCGACAGACTAGGATACAATGAGCAGTTCTTC.

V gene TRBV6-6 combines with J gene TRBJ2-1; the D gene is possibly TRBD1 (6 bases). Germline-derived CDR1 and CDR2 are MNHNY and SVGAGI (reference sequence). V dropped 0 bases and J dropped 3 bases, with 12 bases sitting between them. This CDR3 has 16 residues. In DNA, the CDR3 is TGTGCCAGCAGTTACTCGACCGGGACAAGCTACAATGAGCAGTTCTTC. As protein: CASSYSTGTSYNEQFF.

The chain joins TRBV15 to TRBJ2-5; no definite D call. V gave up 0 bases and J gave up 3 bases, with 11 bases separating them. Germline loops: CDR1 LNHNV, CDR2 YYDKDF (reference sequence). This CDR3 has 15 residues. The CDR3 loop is CATSRDGAPKETQYF. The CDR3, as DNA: TGTGCCACCAGCAGAGATGGCGCACCCAAAGAGACCCAGTACTTC.

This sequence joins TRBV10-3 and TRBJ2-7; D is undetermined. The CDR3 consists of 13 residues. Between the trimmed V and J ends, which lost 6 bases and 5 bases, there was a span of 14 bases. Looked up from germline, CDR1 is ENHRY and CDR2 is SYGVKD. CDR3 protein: CAIRVDTGDEQYF. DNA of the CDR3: TGTGCCATCAGGGTCGACACGGGCGACGAGCAGTACTTC.

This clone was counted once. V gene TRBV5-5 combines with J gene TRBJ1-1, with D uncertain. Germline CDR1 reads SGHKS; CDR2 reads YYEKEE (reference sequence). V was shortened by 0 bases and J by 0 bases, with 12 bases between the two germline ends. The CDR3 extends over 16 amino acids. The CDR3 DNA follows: TGTGCCAGCAGCTTGGTATGGGGAGTAATGAACACTGAAGCTTTCTTT. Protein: CASSLVWGVMNTEAFF.

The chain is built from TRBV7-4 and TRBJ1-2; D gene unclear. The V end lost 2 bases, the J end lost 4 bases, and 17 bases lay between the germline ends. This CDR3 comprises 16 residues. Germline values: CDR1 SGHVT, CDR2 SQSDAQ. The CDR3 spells CASSLCFLPSSYGYTF. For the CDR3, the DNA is TGTGCCAGCAGCTTATGTTTTCTACCGTCGAGCTATGGCTACACCTTC.

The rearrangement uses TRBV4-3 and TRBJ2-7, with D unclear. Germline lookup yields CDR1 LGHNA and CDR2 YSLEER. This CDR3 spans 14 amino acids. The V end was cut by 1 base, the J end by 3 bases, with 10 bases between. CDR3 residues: CASSQAWASYEQYF. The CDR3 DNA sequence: TGCGCCAGCAGCCAAGCCTGGGCCAGCTACGAGCAGTACTTC.

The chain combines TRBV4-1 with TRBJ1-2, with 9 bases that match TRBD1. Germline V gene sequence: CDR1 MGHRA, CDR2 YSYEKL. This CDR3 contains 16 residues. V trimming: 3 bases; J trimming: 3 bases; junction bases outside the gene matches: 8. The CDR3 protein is CASSQQQTGGDYGYTF. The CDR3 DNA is TGCGCCAGCAGCCAGCAACAGACAGGGGGAGACTATGGCTACACCTTC.

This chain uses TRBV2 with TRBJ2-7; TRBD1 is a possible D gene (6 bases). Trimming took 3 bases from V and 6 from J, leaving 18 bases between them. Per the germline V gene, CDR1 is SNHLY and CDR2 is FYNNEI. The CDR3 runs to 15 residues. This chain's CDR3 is CASSDVDGRGGEQYF. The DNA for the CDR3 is TGTGCCAGCAGTGATGTTGATGGCAGGGGCGGCGAGCAGTACTTC.

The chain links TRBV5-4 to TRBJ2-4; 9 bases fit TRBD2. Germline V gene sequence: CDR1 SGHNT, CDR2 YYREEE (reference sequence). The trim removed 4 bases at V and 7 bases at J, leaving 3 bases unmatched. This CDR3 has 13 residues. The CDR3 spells CASSAGTSNIQYF. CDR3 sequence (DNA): TGTGCCAGCAGCGCGGGGACTAGCAACATTCAGTACTTC.

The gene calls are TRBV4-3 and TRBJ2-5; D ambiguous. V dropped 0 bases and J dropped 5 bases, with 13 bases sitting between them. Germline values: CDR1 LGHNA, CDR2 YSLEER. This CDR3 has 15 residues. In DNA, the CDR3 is TGCGCCAGCAGCCAAGATAGTCACCGACCGGAGACCCAGTACTTC. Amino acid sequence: CASSQDSHRPETQYF.